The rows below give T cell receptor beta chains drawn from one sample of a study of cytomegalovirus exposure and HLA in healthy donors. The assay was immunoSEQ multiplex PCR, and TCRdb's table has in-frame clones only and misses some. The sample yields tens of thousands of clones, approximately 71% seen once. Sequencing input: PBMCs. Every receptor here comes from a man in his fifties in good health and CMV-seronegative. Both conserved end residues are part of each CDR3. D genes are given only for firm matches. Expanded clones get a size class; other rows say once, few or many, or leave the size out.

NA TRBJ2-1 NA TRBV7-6 TGTGCCAGCAGCTTAGCGCTGGCTAGTGAGGGCACTGAGCAGTTCTTC CASSLALASEGTEQFF
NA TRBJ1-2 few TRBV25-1 TGTGCCAGCAGTGCCAACATCTATGGCTACACCTTC CASSANIYGYTF
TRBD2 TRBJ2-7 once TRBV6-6 TGTGCCAGCAACCAAGGGCGGGGGGGCTACGAGCAGTACTTC CASNQGRGGYEQYF
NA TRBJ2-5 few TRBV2 TGTGCCAGCAGTGTCACAGGGAATCAAGAGACCCAGTACTTC CASSVTGNQETQYF
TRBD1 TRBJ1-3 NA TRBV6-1 TGTGCCAGCAGTGGGCACAGGGGGCTCTCTGGAAACACCATATATTTT CASSGHRGLSGNTIYF
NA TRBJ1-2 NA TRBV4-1 TGCGCCAGCAGCCAAGATCTAGTAGGGGCAGGGAATGGCTACACCTTC CASSQDLVGAGNGYTF
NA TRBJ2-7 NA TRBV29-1 TGCAGCGTAGAAGCCCGGGATCCCTACGAGCAGTACTTC CSVEARDPYEQYF
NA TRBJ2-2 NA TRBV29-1 TGCAGCGCGCACTCGGCCGGGGAGCTGTTTTTT CSAHSAGELFF
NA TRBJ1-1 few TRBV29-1 TGCAGCGTCCTTCACACTGAAGCTTTCTTT CSVLHTEAFF
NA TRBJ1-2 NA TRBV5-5 TGTGCCAGCAGCCCCCAGGCTAACTATGGCTACACCTTC CASSPQANYGYTF
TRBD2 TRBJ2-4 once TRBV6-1 TGTGCCAGCAGTCGGTCTAGCGGGGTTGAAAACATTCAGTACTTC CASSRSSGVENIQYF
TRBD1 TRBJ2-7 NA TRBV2 TGTGCCAGCAAGTCACCTCAGGGGGCCAGCTCCTACGAGCAGTACTTC CASKSPQGASSYEQYF
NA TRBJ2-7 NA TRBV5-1 TGCGCCAGCAGCTGGGGGCAGGGAGAATCCGAGCAGTACTTC CASSWGQGESEQYF
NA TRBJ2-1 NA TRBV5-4 TGTGCCAGCAGCTTTGGCCTAGCGAAAGGCGAGCAGTTCTTC CASSFGLAKGEQFF
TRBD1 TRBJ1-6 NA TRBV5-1 TGCGCCAGCAGCTTAGGAGCCGGGACAGGTTATTCACCCCTCCACTTT CASSLGAGTGYSPLHF
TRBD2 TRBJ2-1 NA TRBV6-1 TGTGCCAGCAGTGATCTTTTGGCGGGGGGGCCCCACAATGAGCAGTTCTTC CASSDLLAGGPHNEQFF
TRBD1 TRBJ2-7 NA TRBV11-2 TGTGCCAGCAGCTCGTGGACAGGGGGCGGGGAGCAGTACTTC CASSSWTGGGEQYF
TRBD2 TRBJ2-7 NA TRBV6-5 TGTGCCAGCAGTCCGACTAGCGGGGGAACCTACGAGCAGTACTTC CASSPTSGGTYEQYF
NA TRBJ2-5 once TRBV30 TGTGCCTGGAGCACGGGGGAAGAGACCCAGTACTTC CAWSTGEETQYF
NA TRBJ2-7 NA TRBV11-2 TGTGCCAGCAGCTTAGATCTGTTCGAGACCTACGAGCAGTACTTC CASSLDLFETYEQYF
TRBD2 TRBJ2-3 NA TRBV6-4 TGTGCCAGCAGTGAAGCGAGCGGGGGGCACACAGATACGCAGTATTTT CASSEASGGHTDTQYF
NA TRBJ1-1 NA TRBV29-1 TGCAGCGTGCGAGGCAGCATGAACACTGAAGCTTTCTTT CSVRGSMNTEAFF
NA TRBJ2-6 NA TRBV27 TGTGCCAGCAGTTTACTAGTACAGGGAGGGGCCAACGTCCTGACTTTC CASSLLVQGGANVLTF
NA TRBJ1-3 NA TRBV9 TGTGCCAGCAGCGCTGGGGACAACTCTGGAAACACCATATATTTT CASSAGDNSGNTIYF
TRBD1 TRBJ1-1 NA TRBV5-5 TGTGCCAGCAGCTTGGCCGGGACAGGGTTAAACACTGAAGCTTTCTTT CASSLAGTGLNTEAFF
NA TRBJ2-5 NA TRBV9 TGTGCCAGCAGCGTAAGTCCCGTCGGGGAGACCCAGTACTTC CASSVSPVGETQYF
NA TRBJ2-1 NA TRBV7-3 TGTGCCAGCAGCTTATCATCCAACTCCTTGAATGAGCAGTTCTTC CASSLSSNSLNEQFF
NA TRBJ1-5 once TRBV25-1 TGTGCCAGCAGTGAAGTGGGGGGTAGCAATCAGCCCCAGCATTTT CASSEVGGSNQPQHF
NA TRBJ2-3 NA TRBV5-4 TGTGCCAGCAGCTTGGTCGCGGGGAGCACAGATACGCAGTATTTT CASSLVAGSTDTQYF
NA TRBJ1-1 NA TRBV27 TGTGCCAGCAGTGTAAATGGGCGTACTGAAGCTTTCTTT CASSVNGRTEAFF
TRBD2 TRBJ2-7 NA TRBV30 TGTGCCTGGAACATCCGGGGGGGGTCCTACGAGCAGTACTTC CAWNIRGGSYEQYF
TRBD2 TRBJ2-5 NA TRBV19 TGTGCCAGTAGTCCGGGGGGGAAGACCCAGTACTTC CASSPGGKTQYF
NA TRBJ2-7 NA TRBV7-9 TGTGCCAGCAGCTTAATCCTCGAGCAGTACTTC CASSLILEQYF
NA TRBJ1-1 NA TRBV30 TGTGCCTGGAGCCCCCGGGTCCTTGAAGCTTTCTTT CAWSPRVLEAFF
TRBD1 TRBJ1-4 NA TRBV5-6 TGTGCCAGCAGCCCGACAGGGGGCAGGAATGAAAAACTGTTTTTT CASSPTGGRNEKLFF
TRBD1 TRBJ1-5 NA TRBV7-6 TGTGCCAGCAGCCAAAGCCAACAGGGGGGTCAGCCCCAGCATTTT CASSQSQQGGQPQHF
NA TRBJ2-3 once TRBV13 TGTGCCAGCAGCCCGAAAGTCGGGGGGCATCAAGATACGCAGTATTTT CASSPKVGGHQDTQYF
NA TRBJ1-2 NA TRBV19 TGTGCCAGTAGTATAGACAGGGCCATCTATGGCTACACCTTC CASSIDRAIYGYTF
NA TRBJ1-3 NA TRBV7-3 TGTGCCAGCAGCTTAAGGAGGGGGGATTCCTCTAGGGGATTCCGGGGGGACTCTGGAAACACCATATATTTT CASSLRRGDSSRGFRGDSGNTIYF
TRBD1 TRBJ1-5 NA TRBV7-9 TGTGCCAGCAGCTCACAGGGCGGACAGGGGATTAATCAGCCCCAGCATTTT CASSSQGGQGINQPQHF
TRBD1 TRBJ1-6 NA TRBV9 TGTGCCAGTGGGGACAGCTATAATTCACCCCTCCACTTT CASGDSYNSPLHF
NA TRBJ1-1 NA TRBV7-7 TGTGCTAGCAGCCTCTCTAGGTTGACTGAAGCTTTCTTT CASSLSRLTEAFF